Listed below are T cell receptor beta chains from one sample, sequenced in a study of T cells in tumors after PD-1 blockade. Sequencing used immunoSEQ multiplex PCR; TCRdb keeps in-frame clones, though not all of them. This table holds approximately 47,000 clones, over 75% found once. The source was PBMCs, collected before anti-PD-1 treatment. These receptor sequences come from a human donor with basal cell carcinoma. Both conserved end residues are part of each CDR3. The D gene is left open where the match is weak. A clone size is listed for some rows: how often the clone was seen (once, few, many), or a class if it is expanded.

>TRBV5-6|-|TRBJ2-1|once
CASSLYNGGEQFF
TGTGCCAGCAGCTTGTACAATGGTGGTGAGCAGTTCTTC
>TRBV4-2|-|TRBJ2-1|-
CASSQDLGLGVNEQFF
TGTGCCAGCAGCCAAGATTTGGGCCTTGGGGTGAATGAGCAGTTCTTC
>TRBV19|-|TRBJ1-4|-
CASSRDLEEKLFF
TGTGCCAGTAGCAGAGACCTAGAAGAAAAACTGTTTTTT
>TRBV18|-|TRBJ2-7|once
CASSPGSGTPLYF
TGTGCCAGCTCACCGGGTTCCGGGACACCTCTATACTTC
>TRBV5-1|TRBD1|TRBJ1-1|-
CASSLGDRGLNTEAFF
TGCGCCAGCAGCTTGGGGGACAGGGGGCTGAACACTGAAGCTTTCTTT
>TRBV28|TRBD1|TRBJ1-4|-
CASSQTGVDEKLFF
TGTGCCAGCAGTCAGACAGGGGTGGACGAAAAACTGTTTTTT
>TRBV7-9|TRBD2|TRBJ2-5|-
CASSFPISGGEETQYF
TGTGCCAGCAGCTTTCCGATTAGCGGGGGGGAAGAGACCCAGTACTTC
>TRBV6-1|-|TRBJ1-3|-
CASSEGGNTIYF
TGTGCCAGCAGTGAAGGAGGAAACACCATATATTTT
>TRBV5-4|-|TRBJ2-7|-
CASSLLGDNGYEQYF
TGTGCCAGCAGCTTGTTGGGAGACAATGGCTACGAGCAGTACTTC
>TRBV7-9|-|TRBJ2-6|-
CASGLVGANVLTF
TGTGCCAGCGGATTAGTGGGGGCCAACGTCCTGACTTTC
>TRBV25-1|-|TRBJ2-5|-
CASSDVTGTETQYF
TGTGCCAGCAGTGATGTAACAGGGACAGAGACCCAGTACTTC
>TRBV7-9|-|TRBJ1-1|-
CASSSLSGNTEAFF
TGTGCCAGCAGCTCACTTTCAGGGAACACTGAAGCTTTCTTT
>TRBV6-5|TRBD1|TRBJ2-4|few
CASTGQGLGKNIQYF
TGTGCCAGCACCGGACAGGGACTGGGCAAAAACATTCAGTACTTC
>TRBV5-1|-|TRBJ1-4|-
CASSSSGRGDEKLFF
TGCGCCAGCAGCTCCTCGGGGAGGGGCGATGAAAAACTGTTTTTT
>TRBV27|TRBD1|TRBJ1-2|-
CASRQGYNYGYTF
TGTGCCAGTCGACAGGGGTATAACTATGGCTACACCTTC
>TRBV6-5|-|TRBJ2-1|-
CASRPTGLPNEQFF
TGTGCCAGCAGACCTACGGGACTGCCGAATGAGCAGTTCTTC
>TRBV5-1|-|TRBJ2-7|-
CASSLEVGGSSYEQYF
TGCGCCAGCAGCTTGGAAGTGGGGGGTAGCTCCTACGAGCAGTACTTC
>TRBV24-1|-|TRBJ1-1|-
CATSEGGYTEAFF
TGTGCCACCAGTGAGGGCGGGTACACTGAAGCTTTCTTT
>TRBV6-6|-|TRBJ1-1|few
CASSYSPVNTEAFF
TGTGCCAGCAGTTACTCGCCAGTGAACACTGAAGCTTTCTTT
>TRBV12-5|TRBD1|TRBJ1-1|-
CASGKGQGMNTEAFF
TGTGCTAGTGGTAAAGGACAGGGAATGAACACTGAAGCTTTCTTT
>TRBV28|-|TRBJ2-7|-
CASSLVSYEQYF
TGTGCCAGCAGTTTAGTCAGCTACGAGCAGTACTTC
>TRBV28|-|TRBJ2-7|-
CASGANYEQYF
TGTGCCAGCGGAGCCAACTACGAGCAGTACTTC
>TRBV7-2|TRBD2|TRBJ2-3|-
CASRSGGLSTDTQYF
TGTGCCAGCAGAAGCGGGGGGCTTAGCACAGATACGCAGTATTTT
>TRBV10-3|-|TRBJ1-1|few
CAIRRQGTEAFF
TGTGCCATCAGGCGGCAGGGCACTGAAGCTTTCTTT
>TRBV12-3/TRBV12-4|-|TRBJ1-2|-
CASSLARAGYTF
TGTGCCAGCAGTTTAGCGAGGGCTGGCTACACCTTC
>TRBV7-8|-|TRBJ1-5|-
CASSLWEPNSNQPQHF
TGTGCCAGCAGCTTATGGGAACCCAATAGCAATCAGCCCCAGCATTTT
>TRBV6-5|-|TRBJ1-4|-
CASTNVGVGEKLFF
TGTGCCAGCACCAACGTGGGTGTAGGGGAAAAACTGTTTTTT
>TRBV14|TRBD2|TRBJ2-7|-
CASSQAGGGEQYF
TGTGCCAGCAGCCAGGCGGGGGGAGGCGAGCAGTACTTC
>TRBV7-6|TRBD2|TRBJ2-7|once
CASSLVPSGGHEQYF
TGTGCCAGCAGCTTAGTGCCTAGCGGGGGCCACGAGCAGTACTTC
>TRBV10-2|TRBD1|TRBJ2-7|-
CASRRGTASYEQYF
TGCGCCAGCAGGAGGGGGACAGCCTCCTACGAGCAGTACTTC
>TRBV5-6|-|TRBJ1-5|few
CASSGWNSNQPQHF
TGTGCCAGCAGCGGCTGGAACTCCAATCAGCCCCAGCATTTT
>TRBV5-4|TRBD2|TRBJ2-3|-
CASSLEGRADTQYF
TGTGCCAGCAGCTTGGAGGGGAGGGCAGATACGCAGTATTTT
>TRBV18|TRBD1|TRBJ2-6|-
CASSPLTGDGANVLTF
TGTGCCAGCTCACCACTTACAGGGGATGGGGCCAACGTCCTGACTTTC
>TRBV3-1/TRBV3-2|-|TRBJ2-5|-
CASSQGEVLQGYQETQYF
TGTGCCAGCAGCCAAGGGGAAGTACTACAGGGCTACCAAGAGACCCAGTACTTC
>TRBV1|-|TRBJ2-7|-
CTSSTWTAYEQYF
TGCACCAGCAGCACCTGGACGGCCTACGAGCAGTACTTC
>TRBV20-1|TRBD2|TRBJ2-7|-
CSASTTSGDSYEQYF
TGCAGTGCTAGTACTACTAGCGGGGACTCCTACGAGCAGTACTTC
>TRBV12-3/TRBV12-4|-|TRBJ1-1|once
CAGLDRTEAFF
TGTGCCGGCCTCGACCGGACTGAAGCTTTCTTT
>TRBV2|-|TRBJ2-7|-
CASSELWDAVYEQYF
TGTGCCAGCAGTGAACTTTGGGACGCCGTCTACGAGCAGTACTTC
>TRBV19|-|TRBJ2-7|-
CASRGYSEQYF
TGTGCCAGCAGGGGTTACAGCGAGCAGTACTTC
>TRBV6-6|-|TRBJ1-1|once
CASSYPGVGTEAFF
TGTGCCAGCAGTTACCCAGGGGTAGGCACTGAAGCTTTCTTT
>TRBV4-1|TRBD1|TRBJ1-1|-
CASSQAPGQKAFF
TGCGCCAGCAGCCAAGCGCCGGGACAGAAAGCTTTCTTT
>TRBV19|TRBD2|TRBJ2-7|-
CASSSGTSGAHEQYF
TGTGCCAGTAGTAGCGGGACTAGCGGGGCCCACGAGCAGTACTTC
>TRBV13|-|TRBJ1-1|once
CASSPHPIDSNTEAFF
TGTGCCAGCAGCCCTCACCCAATCGACAGTAACACTGAAGCTTTCTTT
>TRBV28|-|TRBJ1-1|few
CASSPRTSGSTEAFF
TGTGCCAGCAGCCCCCGGACCTCGGGAAGCACTGAAGCTTTCTTT
>TRBV7-8|-|TRBJ2-3|-
CASSPLNGGTQYF
TGTGCCAGCAGCCCACTTAATGGGGGTACGCAGTATTTT
>TRBV5-6|-|TRBJ2-3|-
CASSKWGTSDTQYF
TGTGCCAGCAGCAAGTGGGGAACCTCAGATACGCAGTATTTT
>TRBV5-1|TRBD1|TRBJ1-1|-
CASSSRPGQTSSEAFF
TGCGCCAGCAGCTCCAGACCGGGACAGACAAGCTCTGAAGCTTTCTTT
>TRBV6-4|-|TRBJ2-3|-
CASSEGGSTDTQYF
TGTGCCAGCAGTGAGGGGGGTAGCACAGATACGCAGTATTTT
>TRBV6-5|TRBD2|TRBJ2-7|-
CASSRPGTRFYEQYF
TGTGCCAGCAGTCGCCCCGGGACTAGATTCTACGAGCAGTACTTC
>TRBV27|TRBD2|TRBJ2-7|-
CASMLGGGSYEQYF
TGTGCCAGCATGCTCGGGGGGGGTTCCTACGAGCAGTACTTC